Each of the 5 T cell receptor beta chains below was sequenced from the same sample in a study of cytomegalovirus exposure and HLA in healthy donors. PCR amplification relied on 60 Vbeta primers (plus 13 Jbeta primers). Only in-frame clones appear in the TCRdb table, and some are missing; sequencing was by immunoSEQ multiplex PCR. Of 200,000 or so clones in the sample, nearly 80% were seen once. Sequencing was done on a sample of PBMCs. The receptors derive from a woman in her thirties in good health and CMV-seropositive.

V and J are TRBV29-1 and TRBJ1-5; weak D call: TRBD1 (6 bases). This CDR3 is built from 12 residues. Deletions cut 5 bases from V and 7 bases from J, with 12 bases between. Germline-derived CDR1 and CDR2 are SQVTM and ANQGSEA. The CDR3 loop reads CSVKQGQQPQHF. For the CDR3, the DNA is TGCAGCGTTAAACAGGGTCAGCAGCCCCAGCATTTT. Full variable domain (remainder filled in from reference TRBV29-1 and TRBJ1-5): SAVISQKPSRDICQRGTSLTIQCQVDSQVTMMFWYRQQPGQSLTLIATANQGSEATYESGFVIDKFPISRPNLTFSTLTVSNMSPEDSSIYLCSVKQGQQPQHFGDGTRLSIL.

V is TRBV5-4 and J is TRBJ2-4, with a possible D match to TRBD1 (5 bases). CDR1 is SGHNT and CDR2 is YYREEE in the germline V gene (reference sequence). This CDR3 is built from 14 residues. The V end was cut by 3 bases, the J end by 10 bases, with 17 bases between. As DNA, the CDR3 is TGTGCCAGCAGCTCCGAGACAGCCGCTAGGATTCAGTACTTC. This gives the protein CASSSETAARIQYF.

The chain carries TRBV27 and TRBJ2-1, with a tentative D call TRBD2 (5 bases). In germline, CDR1 is MNHEY, CDR2 SMNVEV (reference sequence). Trimming stripped 7 bases from V and 3 bases from J, with 10 bases between. The CDR3 has 13 residues. CDR3 loop: CASTGGLYNEQFF. The CDR3 DNA reads TGTGCCAGCACGGGCGGGCTCTACAATGAGCAGTTCTTC.

V usage is TRBV2 and J usage is TRBJ1-1; TRBD1 matches at 7 bases. Germline V gene lookup returns CDR1 SNHLY and CDR2 FYNNEI. J lost 2 bases, V lost 5 bases, and 11 bases had no gene match. This CDR3 comprises 16 residues. This CDR3 is CASSWTGTAINTEAFF. DNA of the CDR3: TGTGCCAGCAGTTGGACCGGGACAGCGATAAACACTGAAGCTTTCTTT. Full variable domain (outside the CDR3, taken from reference TRBV2 and TRBJ1-1): EPEVTQTPSHQVTQMGQEVILRCVPISNHLYFYWYRQILGQKVEFLVSFYNNEISEKSEIFDDQFSVERPDGSNFTLKIRSTKLEDSAMYFCASSWTGTAINTEAFFGQGTRLTVV.

Here the CDR3 DNA reads TGTGCCAGTAGCTCCTCCGCGGGGGCGACGAACACTGAAGCTTTCTTT. Its translation is CASSSSAGATNTEAFF. The chain has TRBV19 and TRBJ1-1; a weak D match, TRBD1 (6 bases). V was clipped by 6 bases and J by 1 base, with 18 bases between them. Germline V lookup: CDR1 LNHDA, CDR2 SQIVND (reference sequence). This CDR3 has 16 amino acids.